One and the same sample provided the 21 T cell receptor beta chains below, sequenced in a study of hypomethylating agent response in myelodysplastic syndrome. Data came from immunoSEQ multiplex PCR; TCRdb stores just in-frame clones and leaves some out. The table shows approximately 5,800 clones, with around four fifths occurring only once. The starting material was bone marrow, obtained before or after starting hypomethylating agent treatment for myelodysplastic syndrome (not recorded which). These receptor sequences come from a human donor with myelodysplastic syndrome.

This sequence joins TRBV2 and TRBJ1-1; D is uncertain. V was trimmed by 6 bases and J by 11 bases, leaving 13 bases between them. Germline V gene lookup returns CDR1 SNHLY and CDR2 FYNNEI. The CDR3 runs to 11 residues. CDR3 DNA sequence: TGTGCCAGCAGGGACGGAGAGAGGGCTTTCTTT. It encodes CASRDGERAFF.

The chain employs TRBV29-1 and TRBJ1-3; D is unclear. Germline CDR1 SQVTM, CDR2 ANQGSEA. The CDR3 is made up of 16 amino acids. V shed 3 bases and J shed 0 bases, with 15 bases lying between them. DNA of the CDR3: TGCAGCGTTGAGAGTGGCGGTATTACCTCTGGAAACACCATATATTTT. Translation: CSVESGGITSGNTIYF.

The rearrangement uses TRBV27 and TRBJ1-6; tentative D call: TRBD1 (6 bases). This CDR3 has 15 amino acids. CDR1 and CDR2 from the germline V gene are MNHEY and SMNVEV (reference sequence). Between the trimmed V and J ends, which lost 4 bases and 14 bases, there was a span of 21 bases. The DNA of the CDR3 is TGTGCCAGCAGTTCCGGACAGTTCGGCATGTCAACCCTCCACTTT. Residues: CASSSGQFGMSTLHF.

This chain uses TRBV30 with TRBJ1-1, with D hard to call. The CDR3 is 11 amino acids. The germline V gene encodes CDR1 GTSNPN and CDR2 SVGIG (reference sequence). Trimming took 5 bases from V and 11 from J, leaving 15 bases between them. The CDR3 sequence: CAWGADFDAFF. The DNA for the CDR3 is TGTGCCTGGGGAGCAGATTTTGACGCTTTCTTT.

The gene calls are TRBV2 and TRBJ1-3; D uncertain. The CDR3 totals 14 residues. The germline CDR1 and CDR2 sequences are SNHLY and FYNNEI. V was clipped by 4 bases and J by 2 bases, with 9 bases between them. CDR3 protein: CASSAALAGNTIYF. The DNA of the CDR3 is TGTGCCAGCAGTGCGGCCTTAGCTGGAAACACCATATATTTT.

The rearrangement links TRBV7-6 to TRBJ2-1; unclear D gene. The CDR3 sequence is 12 residues long. CDR1 and CDR2 (germline): SGHVS, FNYEAQ. V lost 1 base and J lost 7, with 5 bases in between. The CDR3 DNA reads TGTGCCAGCAGCTTAGGAGCGAATGAGCAGTTCTTC. Amino acid sequence: CASSLGANEQFF. Supplemented by reference TRBV7-6 and TRBJ2-1, the full variable domain reads GAGVSQSPRYKVTKRGQDVALRCDPISGHVSLYWYRQALGQGPEFLTYFNYEAQQDKSGLPNDRFSAERPEGSISTLTIQRTEQRDSAMYRCASSLGANEQFFGPGTRLTVL.

This clone was seen more than once but under ten times. CDR3 nucleotide sequence: TGTGCCAGCAGTGAAGGTCGGGGTGGACCCCTCCACTTT. It is translated as CASSEGRGGPLHF. The chain uses TRBV2 and TRBJ1-6; no definite D call. The length of the CDR3 is 13 residues. The germline CDR1 and CDR2 sequences are SNHLY and FYNNEI. Trimming shortened V by 1 base and J by 12 bases, and 10 bases separated the two germline ends.

CDR3 coding DNA: TGTGCCAGCAGTTTTTTATCGTCCGGGACAGATCGTTCACCCCTCCACTTT. This sequence encodes CASSFLSSGTDRSPLHF. The rearrangement links TRBV27 to TRBJ1-6; 7 positions agree with TRBD1. Trimming took 3 bases from V and 9 from J; bases not matched to a gene: 14. From germline, CDR1 is MNHEY and CDR2 SMNVEV (reference sequence). The CDR3 loop spans 17 amino acids.

V gene TRBV4-1 combines with J gene TRBJ2-2; D is unresolved. Trimming stripped 1 base from V and 0 bases from J, with 6 bases between. This CDR3 spans 15 amino acids. Per the germline V gene, CDR1 is MGHRA and CDR2 is YSYEKL. CDR3 loop: CASSQGLANTGELFF. CDR3 in DNA: TGCGCCAGCAGCCAAGGACTGGCGAACACCGGGGAGCTGTTTTTT.

The chain carries TRBV7-2 and TRBJ2-5; tentatively, D is TRBD1 (5 bases). Trimming cost V 5 bases and J 4 bases, with 14 bases left between them. Germline loops: CDR1 SGHTA, CDR2 FQGNSA. The CDR3 is 14 amino acids. Here the CDR3 reads CASSPDSLRETQYF. DNA for the CDR3: TGTGCCAGCAGCCCTGACAGTTTAAGAGAGACCCAGTACTTC.

This chain connects TRBV7-9 to TRBJ2-3; D is unresolved. Germline CDR1 reads SEHNR; CDR2 reads FQNEAQ (reference sequence). This CDR3 is 13 amino acids long. V was clipped by 4 bases and J by 4 bases, with 9 bases between them. CDR3 in DNA: TGTGCCAGCAGCTCCTCACAGCCAGATACGCAGTATTTT. Protein: CASSSSQPDTQYF.

This clone was picked up one time. The chain uses TRBV7-2 and TRBJ1-5; D remains ambiguous. Germline values: CDR1 SGHTA, CDR2 FQGNSA. The CDR3 is made up of 15 amino acids. V shed 1 base and J shed 1 base, with 8 bases lying between them. DNA for the CDR3: TGTGCCAGCAGCTTAGAGAGGGAAAGCAATCAGCCCCAGCATTTT. Translating it yields CASSLERESNQPQHF.

This chain connects TRBV7-9 to TRBJ1-1; possibly TRBD1 for D (5 bases). The CDR3 has 13 amino acids. Germline lookup yields CDR1 SEHNR and CDR2 FQNEAQ (reference sequence). V gave up 4 bases and J gave up 5 bases, with 11 bases separating them. This CDR3 is CASSWGTMTEAFF. In nucleotides, the CDR3 is TGTGCCAGCAGCTGGGGGACGATGACTGAAGCTTTCTTT.

The chain links TRBV6-1 to TRBJ1-1; D not resolved. Germline CDR1 MNHNS, CDR2 SASEGT. CDR3 length: 11 residues. V dropped 8 bases and J dropped 5 bases, with 9 bases sitting between them. The CDR3 loop is CASFPWTEAFF. CDR3 bases: TGTGCCAGCTTCCCCTGGACTGAAGCTTTCTTT.

CDR3 loop: CASSGGQGYEQYF. The CDR3 DNA reads as TGTGCCAGCAGCGGGGGACAGGGATACGAGCAGTACTTC. The rearrangement links TRBV9 to TRBJ2-7, with TRBD1 matching 9 bases. This CDR3 has 13 amino acids. After removal of 3 bases from V and 4 bases from J, the junction contained 2 bases not matched to a gene. Germline assignment: CDR1 SGDLS and CDR2 YYNGEE.

On this clone: Mismatch with germline at one junction end may stem from a read error. The chain joins TRBV7-7 to TRBJ2-5; 8 positions agree with TRBD1. Per the germline V gene, CDR1 is SSHAT and CDR2 is FNYEAQ (reference sequence). The CDR3 is 15 amino acids. CDR3 sequence: CASSLTGVRGETQYF. CDR3 sequence (DNA): TGTGCTAGCAGCTTGACAGGGGTCCGCGGAGAGACCCAGTACTTC.

This sequence joins TRBV30 and TRBJ1-2; 8 bases are shared with TRBD1. Trimming at V came to 0 bases and at J to 6 bases, leaving 6 bases not matched to a gene. CDR1 and CDR2 from the germline V gene are GTSNPN and SVGIG (reference sequence). CDR3 length: 14 amino acids. The CDR3 is CAWSVLQGENGYTF. In DNA, the CDR3 is TGTGCCTGGAGTGTACTACAGGGGGAGAATGGCTACACCTTC.

The genes are TRBV5-1 and TRBJ2-1, with 8 bases matching TRBD2. Germline CDR1 and CDR2: SGHRS and YFSETQ. The ends lost 0 bases at V and 1 base at J; junction bases unmatched: 3. CDR3 length equals 16 residues. The CDR3 is CASSLGGGGSYNEQFF. The CDR3 DNA sequence: TGCGCCAGCAGCTTGGGAGGCGGGGGGTCCTACAATGAGCAGTTCTTC.

This clone has just one count. The J gene is TRBJ2-5, the V gene TRBV5-1; 7 nucleotides match TRBD1. The V gene end was trimmed by 1 base and the J gene end by 8 bases; junction bases not matched to a gene: 14. This CDR3 region has 16 residues. The germline CDR1 and CDR2 sequences are SGHRS and YFSETQ. The CDR3 region has the DNA TGCGCCAGCAGCTTGATGACTGGGACAGACCAAGGAACCCAGTACTTC. Translated: CASSLMTGTDQGTQYF.

The genes are TRBV6-6 and TRBJ2-1; 11 positions agree with TRBD2. Germline CDR1 and CDR2: MNHNY and SVGAGI (reference sequence). The trim removed 4 bases at V and 11 bases at J, leaving 10 bases unmatched. This CDR3 has 15 residues. The CDR3 here is CASSFRLAGTSKQFF. In nucleotides, the CDR3 is TGTGCCAGCAGTTTCAGACTAGCGGGGACTTCAAAGCAGTTCTTC.

The genes are TRBV2 and TRBJ1-6; the match to TRBD1 covers 9 bases. CDR1 SNHLY and CDR2 FYNNEI come from the germline V gene. The CDR3 covers 13 residues. V trimming: 6 bases; J trimming: 10 bases; junction bases outside the gene matches: 4. Here the CDR3 DNA reads TGTGCCAGCAGGACCGGACAGGGGTCACCCCTCCACTTT. Amino acid sequence: CASRTGQGSPLHF.